The rows below give T cell receptor beta chains drawn from one sample of a study of blood T cell repertoires in COVID-19. The table came from immunoSEQ multiplex PCR; TCRdb's copy has only in-frame clones and leaves some out. This sample has 200,000 to 250,000 clones, with around 86% found just once. The sample comprised PBMCs or T cells enriched from blood (not recorded which). These receptors all come from a woman aged 35 to 49 with acute COVID-19. CDR3s include the opening cysteine and the closing phenylalanine or tryptophan. A D gene is named only where the DNA matches it firmly. Rows give clone size only sometimes, using once, few, many, or a class for an expanded clone.

d_call	v_call	j_call	clone_size	cdr3_aa	cdr3_nt
NA	TRBV25-1	TRBJ1-2	NA	CASSEGPGGYTF	TGTGCCAGCAGTGAGGGGCCGGGTGGCTACACCTTC
TRBD1	TRBV2	TRBJ2-1	few	CASSERGQAKEVGNEQFF	TGTGCCAGCAGTGAAAGGGGACAGGCAAAGGAAGTGGGCAATGAGCAGTTCTTC
TRBD2	TRBV14	TRBJ2-1	NA	CASSPGRGGSNEQFF	TGTGCCAGCAGCCCCGGTCGGGGGGGGTCCAATGAGCAGTTCTTC
TRBD1	TRBV5-5	TRBJ1-2	NA	CASSSLNRDRGLRDYGYTF	TGTGCCAGCAGCTCTCTAAACCGGGACAGGGGGCTGAGGGACTATGGCTACACCTTC
TRBD2	TRBV7-2	TRBJ2-1	NA	CASSLALAGGLWNEQFF	TGTGCCAGCAGCTTAGCGCTAGCGGGGGGGCTCTGGAATGAGCAGTTCTTC
NA	TRBV19	TRBJ1-5	NA	CASKQEGLYAQPQHF	TGTGCCAGTAAACAAGAGGGTCTCTATGCACAGCCCCAGCATTTT
TRBD1	TRBV19	TRBJ1-3	NA	CASKDRGAGNTIYF	TGTGCCAGTAAAGACAGGGGTGCAGGAAACACCATATATTTT
NA	TRBV2	TRBJ1-2	NA	CASSDRGRNYGYTF	TGTGCCAGCAGTGACAGGGGTAGAAACTATGGCTACACCTTC
NA	TRBV13	TRBJ1-1	NA	CASRPAEGRPKAFF	TGTGCCAGCAGGCCTGCGGAGGGGCGTCCCAAAGCTTTCTTT
NA	TRBV6-5	TRBJ2-7	few	CASSPAGTSSYEQYF	TGTGCCAGCAGTCCCGCGGGTACAAGCTCCTACGAGCAGTACTTC
NA	TRBV12-5	TRBJ2-3	NA	CASGSSGFTSTDTQYF	TGTGCTAGTGGTTCTTCAGGGTTTACTAGCACAGATACGCAGTATTTT
NA	TRBV7-9	TRBJ1-1	NA	CASRTLGGVKVTEAFF	TGTGCCAGCAGGACCCTCGGAGGGGTTAAGGTCACTGAAGCTTTCTTT
NA	TRBV19	TRBJ1-1	NA	CASSIPRATEAFF	TGTGCCAGTAGTATCCCGAGGGCCACTGAAGCTTTCTTT
TRBD1	TRBV13	TRBJ1-1	NA	CASSGARGKWVNTEAFF	TGTGCCAGCAGCGGGGCCAGGGGGAAGTGGGTGAACACTGAAGCTTTCTTT
TRBD2	TRBV3-1/TRBV3-2	TRBJ2-5	NA	CASSQLLGTSGTKETQYF	TGTGCCAGCAGCCAACTCCTCGGGACTAGCGGGACAAAAGAGACCCAGTACTTC
NA	TRBV24-1	TRBJ1-5	once	CATSDPRQGSNQPQHF	TGTGCCACCAGTGATCCCCGTCAGGGTAGCAATCAGCCCCAGCATTTT
TRBD1	TRBV7-2	TRBJ1-2	NA	CASSSDRVYGYTF	TGTGCCAGCAGCTCGGACAGGGTGTATGGCTACACCTTC
TRBD1	TRBV7-3	TRBJ1-1	once	CASSPGQGTEAFF	TGTGCCAGCAGCCCGGGACAGGGCACTGAAGCTTTCTTT
NA	TRBV18	TRBJ1-3	NA	CASSPMTVGNTIYF	TGTGCCAGCTCACCGATGACAGTAGGAAACACCATATATTTT
NA	TRBV29-1	TRBJ1-2	NA	CSALVDLANYGYTF	TGCAGCGCGCTGGTCGATTTAGCTAACTATGGCTACACCTTC
NA	TRBV19	TRBJ1-3	NA	CASEGGRTSSGNTIYF	TGTGCCAGTGAGGGTGGTCGGACTTCCTCTGGAAACACCATATATTTT
NA	TRBV7-2	TRBJ1-6	NA	CASSPDTGKYNSPLHF	TGTGCCAGCAGCCCAGACACAGGGAAATATAATTCACCCCTCCACTTT
TRBD1	TRBV23-1	TRBJ1-6	NA	CASSHRRHRGKDSPLHF	TGCGCCAGCAGTCACCGACGTCACAGGGGGAAAGATTCACCCCTCCACTTT
TRBD1	TRBV28	TRBJ2-1	NA	CASSGQGPEQFF	TGTGCCAGCAGTGGACAGGGCCCTGAGCAGTTCTTC
NA	TRBV6-2/TRBV6-3	TRBJ2-3	NA	CASSYVGGTQYF	TGTGCCAGCAGTTACGTGGGGGGTACGCAGTATTTT